These T cell receptor beta chains were read from a single sample in a study of graft-versus-host responses after intestinal transplantation. Repertoires were generated with immunoSEQ multiplex PCR, while TCRdb's copy carries only in-frame clones and drops some. This table has fewer than 130,000 clones, around 95% appearing once. These receptors are not linked to any known antigen. Sequences were derived from unstimulated CD8+ T cells sorted from spleen or lymph node cells, sampled before intestinal transplant. The receptor set was obtained from a human donor who received an intestinal transplant. CDR3s leave out the opening cysteine and the closing phenylalanine or tryptophan. A clone size is listed for some rows: how often the clone was seen (once, few, many), or a class if it is expanded.

J gene	clone size	CDR3 length	V gene	CDR3 protein
TRBJ2-7	.	13	TRBV27	ASSPTGRASYEQY
TRBJ2-1	.	11	TRBV7-3	ASILDLHNEQF
TRBJ2-1	.	9	TRBV28	ASSFSDEQF
TRBJ1-2	.	13	TRBV6-1	ASRETGSENYGYT
TRBJ2-1	.	13	TRBV6-5	ASRFGTGTYNEQF
TRBJ2-7	.	11	TRBV7-8	ASSLGQVDEQY
TRBJ2-1	.	14	TRBV27	ASSSSLAQGGNEQF
TRBJ2-3	.	11	TRBV5-8	ASSQRLAGTQY
TRBJ1-5	.	13	TRBV27	ASSLSEGSNQPQH
TRBJ2-2	.	12	TRBV12-1	ASSRVLNTGELF
TRBJ2-5	.	12	TRBV5-4	ASSVNGFAETQY
TRBJ2-7	few	11	TRBV19	ASSLGQGYEQY
TRBJ2-1	.	12	TRBV5-6	ASSTLGVGNEQF
TRBJ2-1	few	11	TRBV6-5	ASRPNGHNEQF
TRBJ2-7	.	12	TRBV5-4	ASSPGTAIYEQY
TRBJ2-6	.	15	TRBV5-1	ASRADSFFSGANVLT
TRBJ1-5	.	13	TRBV11-2	ASSPGDRGGQPQH
TRBJ1-1	.	12	TRBV19	ASSLQGMNTEAF
TRBJ2-5	.	11	TRBV4-1	ASGREAEETQY
TRBJ2-7	.	11	TRBV19	ASSNSRAGEQY